This TCR beta chain came from a study of blood T cell repertoires in COVID-19. In the study overall: T cells, B-cell-depleted T cells, or PBMCs supplied cDNA or gDNA.

Profiled with immunoSEQ multiplex PCR; TCRdb holds only in-frame clones, not every one. The data show around 100,000 clones, over 70% seen once. CDR3 length: 14 amino acids. Trimming left V 3 bases short and J 9 bases short, with 17 bases between. CDR1 and CDR2 (germline): KGHDR, SFDVKD. Sequenced sample: peripheral blood. This rearrangement joins TRBV24-1 to TRBJ2-7, with D perhaps TRBD2 (5 bases). The sequence came from a man in his fifties with acute or convalescent COVID-19. The CDR3 DNA sequence: TGTGCCACCAGTGATCTAATGGACTCTGGAGGGCAGTACTTC. Protein product: CATSDLMDSGGQYF.